This T cell receptor (beta chain) appears in the sequencing data of a study of T-cell reconstitution after alpha-beta-depleted transplantation in children (TCRdb year 2016). The study in broad terms: Using TCR repertoire profiling, the study quantitatively followed how T-cell immune reconstitution unfolded in children after TCRalphabeta/CD19-depleted allogeneic hematopoietic cell transplantation.

Library preparation employed PCR. Sequencing used an Illumina HiSeq 2500. TCR library preparation used molecular barcoding, with unique molecular identifiers applied to normalize quantification of the TCRbeta repertoire. Using fastp trimming at Q25 and MiXCR clonotype assembly, TCRdb reanalyzed the public sequencing data and kept in-frame beta chains. Rows with one shared CDR3 protein collapse into an entry with the most common genes and DNA. Across this sample there are about 490,000 distinct CDR3 sequences, with roughly a tenth seen only once. Of the sample, around 2% falls within the top ten clones. The germline V gene encodes CDR1 SGHRS and CDR2 YFSETQ. The CDR3 numbers 16 residues from cysteine through phenylalanine. Only the CDR3 portion is preserved as DNA: 48 bases, with reading frame beginning at the first base. Notes on this clonotype: This clone's antigen is unknown. This may stem from a read error, because a much larger clone lies one nucleotide away.

Here is what the overall study found, with its caveats: In some patients, high TCRbeta diversity at day 60 was attributed to recipient T cells and intrathymic progenitors that had survived conditioning. The frequencies of hyperexpanded clones fell over the following months, and after one year, T-cell counts and TCRbeta diversity were mostly attributed to newly produced T cells. Apparently early alphabetaT-cell count recovery about two months after transplant reportedly relied on only several hundred rapidly expanded clones derived from non-depleted graft cells.

The sample's treatment or condition label, decoded: allogeneic hematopoietic cell transplantation with graft depleted of TCRalphabeta T cells and CD19 B cells. The children who served as transplant recipients had been given grafts of TCRalphabeta/CD19-depleted allogeneic hematopoietic cells. The sample here was PBMCs, taken before TCRalphabeta/CD19-depleted stem cell transplant. The chain uses TRBV5-1 and TRBJ2-1; TRBD1 lines up with 7 middle nucleotides. The TCR sequence derives from a child aged 2-15 years with inherited bone marrow failure, due to receive a stem cell transplant. The CDR3 reads CASSLDRAHSYNGQFF. At the DNA level, the sequence is TGCGCCAGCAGCTTAGACAGGGCCCACTCCTACAATGGGCAGTTCTTC.